This is a list of T cell receptor beta chains from one sample in a study of shared clonotypes between healthy human individuals. Only in-frame clones appear in the TCRdb table, and some are missing; sequencing was by immunoSEQ multiplex PCR. The table has 2,500,000 or so clones, 80% to 95% seen once. The specimen was naive CD4+ T cells from PBMCs. The receptors originated from a man aged 18 to 35 in good health. Some clones in this sample may be carry-over from other donors' samples. Both conserved end residues are part of each CDR3. The D gene is left open where the match is weak. Size tells how often a clone was seen (once, few, many) or the class of an expanded clone, and some rows leave it out.

>-|-|TRBJ2-3|TRBV10-1|16
TGCGCCAGCAGTGACTCGCAGGTCCGGGGTCTAGATACGCAGTATTTT
CASSDSQVRGLDTQYF
>-|-|TRBJ2-7|TRBV25-1|14
TGTGCCAGCAGTGAATCTGGGGACCCCTACGAGCAGTACTTC
CASSESGDPYEQYF
>-|-|TRBJ2-7|TRBV6-5|13
TGTGCCAGCAGTTATAGAGATTCCTACGAGCAGTACTTC
CASSYRDSYEQYF
>-|-|TRBJ2-2|TRBV28|14
TGTGCCAGCAATAAGTTTAGTCCCACCGGGGAGCTGTTTTTT
CASNKFSPTGELFF
>-|-|TRBJ1-2|TRBV2|13
TGTGCCAGCAGTGGGAGTGGGGCCTATGGCTACACCTTC
CASSGSGAYGYTF
>-|-|TRBJ1-4|TRBV18|15
TGTGCCAGCTCGCAATCAGGGGCAACTAATGAAAAACTGTTTTTT
CASSQSGATNEKLFF
>-|-|TRBJ1-1|TRBV5-1|14
TGCGCCAGCAGCTTGTTGGTGGGGGTAACTGAAGCTTTCTTT
CASSLLVGVTEAFF
>-|-|TRBJ1-1|TRBV28|17
TGTGCCAGCAGTTTAAAAAGGTCCCAGTGGGAGAACACTGAAGCTTTCTTT
CASSLKRSQWENTEAFF
>-|-|TRBJ2-7|TRBV7-9|14
TGTGCCAGCAGCTTACTGGGACCTTTCTACGAGCAGTACTTC
CASSLLGPFYEQYF
>-|-|TRBJ1-2|TRBV2|11
TGTGCCAGCAGGAGGGAGAGTGGCTACACCTTC
CASRRESGYTF
>-|once|TRBJ2-7|TRBV7-9|15
TGTGCCAGCAGCCCGAGGGGGAAAGTGGGCTACGAGCAGTACTTC
CASSPRGKVGYEQYF
>-|-|TRBJ1-1|TRBV28|16
TGTGCCAGCAGCGATCTCTTTGCGGGAGGAGACACTGAAGCTTTCTTT
CASSDLFAGGDTEAFF
>TRBD1|-|TRBJ2-1|TRBV5-6|16
TGTGCCAGCAGCTCTCAGGGACAGGGGAACTACAATGAGCAGTTCTTC
CASSSQGQGNYNEQFF
>-|-|TRBJ1-6|TRBV28|15
TGTGCCAGCACCGACAACAGGGTCCATAATTCACCCCTCCACTTT
CASTDNRVHNSPLHF
>-|-|TRBJ1-4|TRBV28|15
TGTGCCAGCACTGAGAGGACCTTTACTAATGAAAAACTGTTTTTT
CASTERTFTNEKLFF
>TRBD1|-|TRBJ2-1|TRBV5-4|15
TGTGCCAGCAGCGCTCCCGGGACAGAACTAAATGAGCAGTTCTTC
CASSAPGTELNEQFF
>-|-|TRBJ1-1|TRBV28|13
TGTGCCAGCAGTCAGGGTGACGGCACTGAAGCTTTCTTT
CASSQGDGTEAFF
>-|-|TRBJ2-7|TRBV12-2|16
TGTGCAAGTCGCCATAGACTAGCGGGAAAAGAACGAGTGCAGTACTTC
CASRHRLAGKERVQYF
>-|-|TRBJ2-7|TRBV28|15
TGTGCCAGCAGTACCTACGGGGGTACCACCTACGAGCAGTACTTC
CASSTYGGTTYEQYF
>-|-|TRBJ2-2|TRBV27|15
TGTGCCAGCAGTCCCCCCCTTGTGGGGTTTCGGGAGCTGTTTTTT
CASSPPLVGFRELFF
>-|few|TRBJ1-1|TRBV11-1|13
TGTGCCAGCAGCGGACGGAGGAACACTGAAGCTTTCTTT
CASSGRRNTEAFF
>-|-|TRBJ1-3|TRBV6-6|14
TGTGCCAGCAGTTTAGACAGCTCTGGAAACACCATATATTTT
CASSLDSSGNTIYF
>-|-|TRBJ1-2|TRBV7-9|12
TGTGCCAGCAAAGGCAAAAACTATGGCTACACCTTC
CASKGKNYGYTF